These 15 T cell receptor beta chains came from one sample sequenced in a study of metastatic and nonmetastatic thyroid tumors. No patient received treatment before thyroid surgery. MiXCR was used by TCRdb to re-call the PCR reads. This sample has about 5,400 clones; around 35% occur once, and the top ten carry around a quarter. Sequencing used adjacent normal tissue. The receptors shown here come from a female donor with papillary thyroid cancer or a benign thyroid nodule (not recorded which). Some clones in this sample may be carry-over from other donors' samples.

The chain is built from TRBV7-8 and TRBJ1-5; D unresolved. CDR3 length: 15 residues. CDR1 and CDR2 from the germline V gene are SGHVS and FQNEAQ. The ends were cut back, 5 bases at V and 5 bases at J, with 16 bases in the middle. CDR3 sequence (DNA): TGTGCCAGCAGCCCTCCCGGAGTGGGTGATCAGCCCCAGCATTTT. This sequence encodes CASSPPGVGDQPQHF.

V is TRBV6-2 or TRBV6-3 and J is TRBJ2-1; D is perhaps TRBD1 (5 bases). The CDR3 consists of 13 residues. The V end was cut by 11 bases, the J end by 2 bases, with 13 bases between. The germline V gene has CDR1 MNHEY and CDR2 SVGEGT. The CDR3 coding sequence is TGTGCCTGCCAGACAGCCCCCTACAATGAGCAGTTCTTC. It translates to CACQTAPYNEQFF.

This clone was detected only a few times. V usage is TRBV6-2 or TRBV6-3 and J usage is TRBJ2-7; D remains unclear. Germline V gene data show CDR1 as MNHEY and CDR2 as SVGEGT. The V and J ends lost 0 bases and 6 bases respectively, with 12 bases between them. This CDR3 is 14 amino acids long. The DNA of the CDR3 is TGTGCCAGCAGTTACTCTTGGACCAACTTCGAGCAGTACTTC. It codes for CASSYSWTNFEQYF.

The V and J genes are TRBV14 and TRBJ2-1; 13 nucleotides align to TRBD2. The CDR3 is made up of 13 amino acids. J lost 15 bases, V lost 0 bases, and 2 bases had no gene match. The V gene's germline CDR1 is SGHDN and CDR2 FVKESK. CDR3 region: CASSQETSGRGFF. For the CDR3, the DNA is TGTGCCAGCAGCCAAGAAACTAGCGGGAGGGGGTTCTTC.

The gene calls are TRBV11-2 and TRBJ2-7; the D is unclear. Germline-derived CDR1 and CDR2 are SGHAT and FQNNGV. The CDR3 is 15 amino acids. V was clipped by 0 bases and J by 0 bases, with 9 bases between them. The CDR3 spells CASSLDPESSYEQYF. For the CDR3, the DNA is TGTGCCAGCAGCTTAGATCCCGAAAGCTCCTACGAGCAGTACTTC.

The chain carries TRBV5-5 and TRBJ1-4, with D hard to call. With 0 bases removed from V and 5 bases from J, the gap between germline ends came to 8 bases. The CDR3 sequence is 14 residues long. From germline, CDR1 is SGHKS and CDR2 YYEKEE (reference sequence). The CDR3 region has the DNA TGTGCCAGCAGCTTGGGGGTCTTCAATGAAAAACTGTTTTTT. Amino acids: CASSLGVFNEKLFF. Variable domain in full (rest from reference TRBV5-5 and TRBJ1-4): DAGVTQSPTHLIKTRGQQVTLRCSPISGHKSVSWYQQVLGQGPQFIFQYYEKEERGRGNFPDRFSARQFPNYSSELNVNALLLGDSALYLCASSLGVFNEKLFFGSGTQLSVL.

This clone was found many times. The genes are TRBV27 and TRBJ2-7; 7 bases line up with TRBD2. The CDR3 is 15 residues long. The trim removed 2 bases at V and 3 bases at J, leaving 7 bases unmatched. CDR1 and CDR2 from the germline V gene are MNHEY and SMNVEV (reference sequence). The CDR3 loop is CASSLGAGLVYEQYF. CDR3 DNA sequence: TGTGCCAGCAGTTTAGGAGCGGGACTTGTCTACGAGCAGTACTTC.

V usage is TRBV11-2 and J usage is TRBJ2-3; 8 bases align to TRBD1. Germline V gene data show CDR1 as SGHAT and CDR2 as FQNNGV. The CDR3 is made up of 17 amino acids. The J segment lost 3 bases and the V segment lost 4 bases, leaving 12 bases of the junction unmatched. In nucleotides, the CDR3 is TGTGCCAGCAGCTATGGACAGGGACGGGGAGGAACAGATACGCAGTATTTT. Protein: CASSYGQGRGGTDTQYF.

The chain carries TRBV5-8 and TRBJ2-1; possibly TRBD1 or TRBD2 for D (5 bases each). The germline gives CDR1 SGHTS, CDR2 YDEGEE. CDR3 size: 10 residues. V lost 5 bases and J lost 13, with 10 bases in between. DNA for the CDR3: TGTGCCAGCAGGGGACGCCAACAGTTCTTC. Its protein product is CASRGRQQFF.

This clone was observed a few times. The chain employs TRBV6-1 and TRBJ1-1, with D possibly matching TRBD1 (6 bases). Germline V gene data show CDR1 as MNHNS and CDR2 as SASEGT. With 5 bases removed from V and 2 bases from J, the gap between germline ends came to 15 bases. The CDR3 sequence is 15 residues long. The CDR3, as DNA: TGTGCCAGCAGTCCCTCAAGGACAGTAAACACTGAAGCTTTCTTT. Translated: CASSPSRTVNTEAFF.

By frequency in the sample, this clone is medium-sized. The chain employs TRBV15 and TRBJ2-7, with D hard to call. The V end was cut by 3 bases, the J end by 0 bases, with 15 bases between. The V gene's germline CDR1 is LNHNV and CDR2 YYDKDF (reference sequence). The CDR3 length is 16 residues. In nucleotides, the CDR3 is TGTGCCACCAGCAGGCTCCTAGTTGGAAGCTCCTACGAGCAGTACTTC. Amino acids: CATSRLLVGSSYEQYF.

V usage is TRBV24-1 and J usage is TRBJ2-3, with D possibly matching TRBD1 (6 bases). CDR1 and CDR2 (germline): KGHDR, SFDVKD. V was pared by 4 bases and J by 2 bases, with 12 bases between. This CDR3 contains 15 residues. The CDR3 protein is CATSEARGDTDTQYF. The CDR3 coding sequence is TGTGCCACCAGTGAGGCCAGGGGTGACACAGATACGCAGTATTTT.

This clone was seen a handful of times. The V and J genes are TRBV27 and TRBJ2-3; D is perhaps TRBD2 (5 bases). This CDR3 has 15 residues. Germline CDR1 MNHEY, CDR2 SMNVEV (reference sequence). Trimming removed 2 bases at V and 4 bases at J, with 13 bases between. In nucleotides, the CDR3 is TGTGCCAGCAGTTTACGGGTACTAGAGGCAGATACGCAGTATTTT. Protein: CASSLRVLEADTQYF.

The gene calls are TRBV10-3 and TRBJ2-7; D is uncertain. CDR1 and CDR2 from the germline V gene are ENHRY and SYGVKD. Trimming cost V 11 bases and J 6 bases, with 20 bases left between them. There are 13 residues in the CDR3. The CDR3: CAARSGTNGEQYF. The CDR3 DNA sequence: TGTGCCGCCCGGTCCGGAACCAATGGCGAGCAGTACTTC.

This clone qualifies as large. The V gene is TRBV19, the J gene TRBJ1-2, with 8 nucleotides matching TRBD1. This CDR3 region has 14 residues. The germline gives CDR1 LNHDA, CDR2 SQIVND (reference sequence). The trim removed 6 bases at V and 6 bases at J, leaving 9 bases unmatched. CDR3 region: CASSVQGAFNGYTF. The CDR3 nucleotides read TGTGCCAGTAGCGTGCAGGGGGCGTTTAATGGCTACACCTTC. Drawing the rest from reference TRBV19 and TRBJ1-2, the complete variable domain is DGGITQSPKYLFRKEGQNVTLSCEQNLNHDAMYWYRQDPGQGLRLIYYSQIVNDFQKGDIAEGYSVSREKKESFPLTVTSAQKNPTAFYLCASSVQGAFNGYTFGSGTRLTVV.